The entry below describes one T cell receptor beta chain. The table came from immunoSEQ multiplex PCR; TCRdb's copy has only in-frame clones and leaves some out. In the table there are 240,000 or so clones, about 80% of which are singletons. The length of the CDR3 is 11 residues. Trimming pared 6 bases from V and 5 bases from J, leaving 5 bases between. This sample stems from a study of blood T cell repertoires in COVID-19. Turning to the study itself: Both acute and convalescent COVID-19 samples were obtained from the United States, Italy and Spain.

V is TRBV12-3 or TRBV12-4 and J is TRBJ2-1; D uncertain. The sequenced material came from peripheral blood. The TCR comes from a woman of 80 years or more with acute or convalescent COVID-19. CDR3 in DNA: TGTGCCAGCAGAAGCAACAATGAGCAGTTCTTC. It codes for CASRSNNEQFF.